A selection of T cell receptor beta chains follows, all from one sample in a study of cytomegalovirus exposure and HLA in healthy donors. Assay used: immunoSEQ multiplex PCR; TCRdb lists only in-frame clones, some missing. The sample records 150,000 to 200,000 clones, 81% being singletons. Sequencing used PBMCs. These receptors were collected from a man between 18 and 35 years old in good health and CMV-seronegative. Both conserved end residues are part of each CDR3. Each record gives: CDR3 length, clone size, D gene, J gene, V gene, CDR3 DNA, CDR3 protein. D genes are given only for firm matches. Where a row states a size, it is once, few, many or the class of an expanded clone; other rows omit it.

>16|once|.|TRBJ1-3|TRBV4-3
TGCGCCAGCAGCCAAGACAAGGGGACAAGGGGAAACACCATATATTTT
CASSQDKGTRGNTIYF
>13|.|TRBD1|TRBJ2-7|TRBV7-7
TGTGCTAGCAGCGTAAAGACAGGGACCGAGCAGTACTTC
CASSVKTGTEQYF
>15|.|.|TRBJ2-1|TRBV10-3
TGTGCCATCAGTCCGGTCCAGGGCTCCTACAATGAGCAGTTCTTC
CAISPVQGSYNEQFF
>16|.|TRBD2|TRBJ2-1|TRBV27
TGTGCCACCCACCCGGATAGCCTAGCGGGAGTCGATGAGCAGTTCTTC
CATHPDSLAGVDEQFF
>14|.|.|TRBJ2-3|TRBV19
TGTGCCAGTAGCCCCCTACCCAGCACAGATACGCAGTATTTT
CASSPLPSTDTQYF
>18|.|.|TRBJ1-2|TRBV11-2
TGTGCCAGCAGCTTAGCTGGGCGTGGACAGAACCTGAACTATGGCTACACCTTC
CASSLAGRGQNLNYGYTF
>15|.|.|TRBJ2-7|TRBV4-3
TGCGCCAGCAGCCAAGAGAGCGGGACAGGCTACGAGCAGTACTTC
CASSQESGTGYEQYF
>14|.|TRBD2|TRBJ2-7|TRBV28
TGTGCCAGCAGGGGAGCGGGAATCGGGTACGAGCAGTACTTC
CASRGAGIGYEQYF
>15|few|TRBD2|TRBJ2-3|TRBV19
TGTGCCAGTAGTATTCTAGCGGGAGGGAGGGATACGCAGTATTTT
CASSILAGGRDTQYF
>15|.|.|TRBJ2-7|TRBV7-8
TGTGCCAGCAGCGGATGGACGGGAAGCTCCTACGAGCAGTACTTC
CASSGWTGSSYEQYF
>11|.|.|TRBJ2-7|TRBV10-3
TGTGCCAACGGGGACTCCTACGAGCAGTACTTC
CANGDSYEQYF
>16|.|.|TRBJ2-2|TRBV14
TGTGCCAGCAGCAACTCCGAACAGGGTTGGACCGGGGAGCTGTTTTTT
CASSNSEQGWTGELFF
>13|.|TRBD1|TRBJ2-3|TRBV5-8
TGTGCCAGCAGCTTGGCCAGACAGGGGATTAAGTATTTT
CASSLARQGIKYF
>14|few|.|TRBJ2-3|TRBV13
TGTGCCAGCAGCTTAGCCGGGGTCACAGATACGCAGTATTTT
CASSLAGVTDTQYF
>17|.|TRBD2|TRBJ2-3|TRBV9
TGTGCCAGCAGCGTAGCGGGGGGGCCCCCCTCCACGGATACGCAGTATTTT
CASSVAGGPPSTDTQYF
>13|once|TRBD1|TRBJ2-7|TRBV29-1
TGCAGCGTCGAGGGTCAGGGGGCGGCCGAGCAGTACTTC
CSVEGQGAAEQYF
>17|.|TRBD2|TRBJ2-1|TRBV9
TGTGCCAGCAGCGTAGGAGGAGGACTAGCGGGACGCAATGAGCAGTTCTTC
CASSVGGGLAGRNEQFF
>12|.|.|TRBJ2-7|TRBV2
TGTGCCAGCAGCTACGGTCCCTACGAGCAGTACTTC
CASSYGPYEQYF
>21|.|TRBD1|TRBJ1-5|TRBV18
TGTGCCAGCTCACCGGGATATTGGGGGACAGGGGCAGGAGCTAGCAATCAGCCCCAGCATTTT
CASSPGYWGTGAGASNQPQHF
>13|.|.|TRBJ2-7|TRBV19
TGTGCCAGTGTAGACAGGACGAACTACGAGCAGTACTTC
CASVDRTNYEQYF
>15|.|.|TRBJ1-6|TRBV10-3
TGTGCCATCAGTGAGTCGGTACTGCGTGATTCACCCCTCCACTTT
CAISESVLRDSPLHF
>15|few|TRBD2|TRBJ2-1|TRBV28
TGTGCCATCGCGGACCTAGCGGGAGTGGGTAATGAGCAGTTCTTC
CAIADLAGVGNEQFF
>18|.|TRBD1|TRBJ1-1|TRBV7-8
TGTGCCAGCAGCTTAGACTTCCCGACAGGGGGCAGGTACACTGAAGCTTTCTTT
CASSLDFPTGGRYTEAFF
>14|.|TRBD1|TRBJ2-7|TRBV5-6
TGTGCCAGCAGCCCGCAGGACAGGGGCGGCGAGCAGTACTTC
CASSPQDRGGEQYF
>15|.|TRBD2|TRBJ2-7|TRBV7-2
TGTGCCAGCAGCCCCCCCGGACTAGCTTCCTACGAGCAGTACTTC
CASSPPGLASYEQYF
>14|.|.|TRBJ2-7|TRBV4-3
TGCGCCAGCAGCCAATCCGGGAGCTCCTACGAGCAGTACTTC
CASSQSGSSYEQYF
>13|once|.|TRBJ1-5|TRBV27
TGTGCCAGCAGTTTCGGGGGGAGGCAGCCCCAGCATTTT
CASSFGGRQPQHF
>14|few|.|TRBJ2-5|TRBV10-2
TGCGCCAGCCGGGCAGGGAATAACCCAGAGACCCAGTACTTC
CASRAGNNPETQYF
>13|.|.|TRBJ2-3|TRBV6-5
TGTGCCAGCAGCCCTAATACGGGGGATACGCAGTATTTT
CASSPNTGDTQYF
>17|.|TRBD2|TRBJ2-3|TRBV25-1
TGTGCCAGCAGTGATTGGACTAGCGGGGATCAAGGTGATACGCAGTATTTT
CASSDWTSGDQGDTQYF
>16|.|TRBD1|TRBJ2-7|TRBV4-1
TGCGCCAGCAGCCAAGAGATATTGACAGGGAACTACGAGCAGTACTTC
CASSQEILTGNYEQYF
>16|.|TRBD1|TRBJ1-2|TRBV7-9
TGTGCCAGCAGCCCAACATTCCGGGACAGGGTCCTCGGCTACACCTTC
CASSPTFRDRVLGYTF
>15|.|.|TRBJ1-3|TRBV5-1
TGCGCCAGCAGCTTGGCGGGGATCTCTGGAAACACCATATATTTT
CASSLAGISGNTIYF
>17|once|.|TRBJ1-1|TRBV7-9
TGTGCCAGCAGCATTATAGGTCTACAGGGAACGCTTACCGAAGCTTTCTTT
CASSIIGLQGTLTEAFF
>14|.|.|TRBJ2-7|TRBV5-4
TGTGCCAGCAGCAATGACAAGGAGGCATACGAGCAGTACTTC
CASSNDKEAYEQYF
>15|few|.|TRBJ2-7|TRBV27
TGTGCCAGCAGTTTTAACAGGGCAAGCTCCTACGAGCAGTACTTC
CASSFNRASSYEQYF
>16|.|.|TRBJ1-5|TRBV15
TGTGCCACCAGCGTCGGCTCCGGAGCAGACAATCAGCCCCAGCATTTT
CATSVGSGADNQPQHF
>15|.|TRBD2|TRBJ2-1|TRBV4-2
TGTGCCAGCAGAGAGGGACTACCTAAACACAATGAGCAGTTCTTC
CASREGLPKHNEQFF
>15|.|TRBD2|TRBJ2-1|TRBV5-1
TGCGCCAGCAGCTTGGAAGCGGGAGTCACCAATGAGCAGTTCTTC
CASSLEAGVTNEQFF
>11|.|.|TRBJ2-1|TRBV19
TGTGCACTCGGGGGATTCAATGAGCAGTTCTTC
CALGGFNEQFF
>17|.|.|TRBJ2-2|TRBV4-3
TGCGCCAGCAGCCAAAGTACGTTGACAGGGAACACCGGGGAGCTGTTTTTT
CASSQSTLTGNTGELFF
>13|.|.|TRBJ2-7|TRBV27
TGTGCCAGCAGTTTCCAGGGGTCCTACGAGCAGTACTTC
CASSFQGSYEQYF
>16|.|.|TRBJ1-5|TRBV12-5
TGTGCTAGTGGGCACCGGGACACAAGACATCCTCAACCCCAGCATTTT
CASGHRDTRHPQPQHF
>14|few|TRBD1|TRBJ2-7|TRBV9
TGTGCCAGCAGAGTCGACAGGGGACGCCTACTGCAGTACTTC
CASRVDRGRLLQYF
>16|.|TRBD2|TRBJ2-1|TRBV11-2
TGTGCCAGCAGCTTAGTGGCGGGAGGGCCACTTAATGAGCAGTTCTTC
CASSLVAGGPLNEQFF
>12|few|.|TRBJ1-6|TRBV30
TGTGCCTGGAGCCCCGGGAACTCACCCCTCCACTTT
CAWSPGNSPLHF
>18|.|TRBD2|TRBJ2-1|TRBV9
TGTGCCAGCAGCGTAGATTACGGAGCGGGGCTCCTTTACAATGAGCAGTTCTTC
CASSVDYGAGLLYNEQFF
>16|.|.|TRBJ1-2|TRBV18
TGTGCCAGCTCACCACCCACGGGACACGACAACTATGGCTACACCTTC
CASSPPTGHDNYGYTF
>14|.|TRBD2|TRBJ2-4|TRBV7-8
TGTGCCAGCAGCTTAGTAGCGGGAGACAACATTCAGTACTTC
CASSLVAGDNIQYF
>13|.|.|TRBJ1-1|TRBV11-2
TGTGCCAGCAGCTCTAACAGGAACACTGAAGCTTTCTTT
CASSSNRNTEAFF
>15|once|TRBD2|TRBJ2-7|TRBV5-4
TGTGCCAGCAGCTCCGCTAGCGGAGATTCCTACGAGCAGTACTTC
CASSSASGDSYEQYF